These T cell receptor beta chains were read from a single sample in a study of T cell responses to AZD1222 COVID-19 vaccine. This table comes from immunoSEQ multiplex PCR, and its TCRdb copy is limited to in-frame clones, with some not included. Among approximately 130,000 clones listed, roughly 82% were seen once. The sample here was peripheral blood, taken 28 days after the second AZD1222 dose. These receptors all stem from an adult who received the AZD1222 COVID-19 vaccine. CDR3s include the opening cysteine and the closing phenylalanine or tryptophan. D genes are given only for firm matches. For some rows the clone size is stated as once, few or many, or as a class when expanded; others skip it.

V gene: TRBV10-1; J gene: TRBJ1-1; D gene: NA; clone size: NA; CDR3 protein: CASSEKGELNTEAFF; CDR3 DNA: TGCGCCAGCAGTGAGAAGGGGGAGTTGAACACTGAAGCTTTCTTT
V gene: TRBV19; J gene: TRBJ2-7; D gene: NA; clone size: NA; CDR3 protein: CASSIRDGYEQYF; CDR3 DNA: TGTGCCAGTAGTATCCGGGACGGCTACGAGCAGTACTTC
V gene: TRBV9; J gene: TRBJ2-1; D gene: NA; clone size: NA; CDR3 protein: CASSVVGTEADPQFF; CDR3 DNA: TGTGCCAGCAGCGTTGTGGGGACCGAAGCCGACCCGCAGTTCTTC
V gene: TRBV7-2; J gene: TRBJ2-2; D gene: NA; clone size: NA; CDR3 protein: CASSPTNTGELFF; CDR3 DNA: TGTGCCAGCAGCCCAACTAACACCGGGGAGCTGTTTTTT
V gene: TRBV6-6; J gene: TRBJ1-1; D gene: NA; clone size: few; CDR3 protein: CASSGYGGTEAFF; CDR3 DNA: TGTGCCAGCAGTGGATATGGGGGGACTGAAGCTTTCTTT
V gene: TRBV11-2; J gene: TRBJ2-7; D gene: TRBD2; clone size: NA; CDR3 protein: CASSFSGGAGEQYF; CDR3 DNA: TGTGCCAGCAGCTTTAGCGGGGGGGCAGGGGAGCAGTACTTC
V gene: TRBV6-6; J gene: TRBJ1-5; D gene: NA; clone size: NA; CDR3 protein: CASKVQWSQPQHF; CDR3 DNA: TGTGCCAGCAAAGTACAGTGGAGCCAGCCCCAGCATTTT
V gene: TRBV6-2/TRBV6-3; J gene: TRBJ2-1; D gene: NA; clone size: NA; CDR3 protein: CASSYTRNEQFF; CDR3 DNA: TGTGCCAGCAGTTACACTCGCAATGAGCAGTTCTTC
V gene: TRBV29-1; J gene: TRBJ2-7; D gene: NA; clone size: NA; CDR3 protein: CSVASQYEQYF; CDR3 DNA: TGCAGCGTTGCTTCCCAGTACGAGCAGTACTTC
V gene: TRBV5-1; J gene: TRBJ2-1; D gene: NA; clone size: NA; CDR3 protein: CASSMEGAQYNEQFF; CDR3 DNA: TGCGCCAGCAGTATGGAAGGGGCACAATACAATGAGCAGTTCTTC
V gene: TRBV14; J gene: TRBJ1-1; D gene: TRBD1; clone size: NA; CDR3 protein: CASSQPQGADTEAFF; CDR3 DNA: TGTGCCAGCAGCCAACCACAGGGGGCGGACACTGAAGCTTTCTTT
V gene: TRBV6-4; J gene: TRBJ1-3; D gene: TRBD1; clone size: NA; CDR3 protein: CASSSGQGASGNTIYF; CDR3 DNA: TGTGCCAGCAGTTCAGGACAGGGGGCTTCTGGAAACACCATATATTTT
V gene: TRBV29-1; J gene: TRBJ1-1; D gene: NA; clone size: NA; CDR3 protein: CSVVWKGHHTEAFF; CDR3 DNA: TGCAGCGTCGTGTGGAAAGGGCATCACACTGAAGCTTTCTTT
V gene: TRBV9; J gene: TRBJ1-1; D gene: NA; clone size: NA; CDR3 protein: CASSSREVSTEAFF; CDR3 DNA: TGTGCCAGCAGCTCTAGAGAGGTGAGCACTGAAGCTTTCTTT
V gene: TRBV7-2; J gene: TRBJ1-6; D gene: NA; clone size: NA; CDR3 protein: CASSLPRDNSPLHF; CDR3 DNA: TGTGCCAGCAGCTTACCAAGGGATAATTCACCCCTCCACTTT
V gene: TRBV4-1; J gene: TRBJ1-4; D gene: NA; clone size: NA; CDR3 protein: CASSSGGFGEKLFF; CDR3 DNA: TGCGCCAGCAGCTCGGGGGGGTTCGGTGAAAAACTGTTTTTT
V gene: TRBV5-1; J gene: TRBJ2-2; D gene: NA; clone size: NA; CDR3 protein: CASSFGNTGELFF; CDR3 DNA: TGCGCCAGCAGCTTTGGTAACACCGGGGAGCTGTTTTTT
V gene: TRBV6-5; J gene: TRBJ1-5; D gene: NA; clone size: NA; CDR3 protein: CASSYDGARDQPQHF; CDR3 DNA: TGTGCCAGCAGTTACGACGGGGCTAGGGATCAGCCCCAGCATTTT
V gene: TRBV27; J gene: TRBJ1-5; D gene: NA; clone size: NA; CDR3 protein: CASSLVTGGDQPQHF; CDR3 DNA: TGTGCCAGCAGTTTAGTTACTGGCGGTGATCAGCCCCAGCATTTT
V gene: TRBV6-2/TRBV6-3; J gene: TRBJ2-2; D gene: NA; clone size: NA; CDR3 protein: CASSLRGAPGTGELFF; CDR3 DNA: TGTGCCAGCAGTCTCAGGGGCGCCCCGGGCACCGGGGAGCTGTTTTTT
V gene: TRBV7-2; J gene: TRBJ1-3; D gene: NA; clone size: NA; CDR3 protein: CASSRAIRDTIYF; CDR3 DNA: TGTGCCAGCAGCAGAGCCATACGGGACACCATATATTTT
V gene: TRBV5-6; J gene: TRBJ2-7; D gene: NA; clone size: NA; CDR3 protein: CASSPDAGLGPQSSYEQYF; CDR3 DNA: TGTGCCAGCAGCCCCGACGCGGGGCTTGGGCCACAAAGCTCCTACGAGCAGTACTTC
V gene: TRBV7-3; J gene: TRBJ1-2; D gene: NA; clone size: NA; CDR3 protein: CASSQEAGADYGYTF; CDR3 DNA: TGTGCCAGCAGCCAAGAGGCGGGGGCAGACTATGGCTACACCTTC
V gene: TRBV5-1; J gene: TRBJ2-2; D gene: TRBD2; clone size: NA; CDR3 protein: CASSPSGGSGELFF; CDR3 DNA: TGCGCCAGCAGCCCCTCGGGGGGGTCCGGGGAGCTGTTTTTT
V gene: TRBV3-1/TRBV3-2; J gene: TRBJ2-7; D gene: NA; clone size: NA; CDR3 protein: CASQFSGYEQYF; CDR3 DNA: TGTGCCAGCCAATTTTCAGGTTACGAGCAGTACTTC
V gene: TRBV15; J gene: TRBJ2-1; D gene: TRBD1; clone size: NA; CDR3 protein: CATSSFRDRGSNEQFF; CDR3 DNA: TGTGCCACCAGCAGCTTCCGGGACAGGGGGAGCAATGAGCAGTTCTTC
V gene: TRBV6-5; J gene: TRBJ2-3; D gene: NA; clone size: NA; CDR3 protein: CASSPDTRSTDTQYF; CDR3 DNA: TGTGCCAGCAGCCCGGACACACGGAGCACAGATACGCAGTATTTT
V gene: TRBV5-4; J gene: TRBJ2-1; D gene: TRBD2; clone size: NA; CDR3 protein: CASRGTASGEGDEQFF; CDR3 DNA: TGTGCCAGCAGGGGGACTGCTAGCGGGGAAGGGGATGAGCAGTTCTTC
V gene: TRBV30; J gene: TRBJ1-3; D gene: NA; clone size: NA; CDR3 protein: CAWSVYSGVGRNTIYF; CDR3 DNA: TGTGCCTGGAGTGTCTATAGCGGGGTCGGGCGAAACACCATATATTTT
V gene: TRBV7-9; J gene: TRBJ1-1; D gene: NA; clone size: NA; CDR3 protein: CASSLELMNTEAFF; CDR3 DNA: TGTGCCAGCAGCTTGGAGCTAATGAACACTGAAGCTTTCTTT
V gene: TRBV28; J gene: TRBJ2-7; D gene: TRBD1; clone size: NA; CDR3 protein: CASTTGRYEQYF; CDR3 DNA: TGTGCCAGCACGACAGGGAGATACGAGCAGTACTTC
V gene: TRBV5-1; J gene: TRBJ2-1; D gene: NA; clone size: NA; CDR3 protein: CASSLNGANPYNEQFF; CDR3 DNA: TGCGCCAGCAGCTTGAACGGGGCAAACCCCTACAATGAGCAGTTCTTC
V gene: TRBV7-2; J gene: TRBJ2-7; D gene: TRBD1; clone size: NA; CDR3 protein: CASSSLGDRGEQYF; CDR3 DNA: TGTGCCAGCAGCTCACTGGGGGACAGGGGCGAGCAGTACTTC
V gene: TRBV6-5; J gene: TRBJ1-1; D gene: NA; clone size: NA; CDR3 protein: CASRLLVHTEAFF; CDR3 DNA: TGTGCCAGCAGGCTCTTGGTGCACACTGAAGCTTTCTTT
V gene: TRBV7-2; J gene: TRBJ1-2; D gene: NA; clone size: once; CDR3 protein: CASSKRGQNNYGYTF; CDR3 DNA: TGTGCCAGCAGCAAAAGGGGACAAAACAACTATGGCTACACCTTC
V gene: TRBV5-1; J gene: TRBJ1-3; D gene: NA; clone size: NA; CDR3 protein: CASSLGPKDSGNTIYF; CDR3 DNA: TGCGCCAGCAGCTTGGGGCCCAAAGACTCTGGAAACACCATATATTTT
V gene: TRBV7-3; J gene: TRBJ2-2; D gene: NA; clone size: NA; CDR3 protein: CASSLVGGNTGELFF; CDR3 DNA: TGTGCCAGCAGCTTAGTAGGGGGGAACACCGGGGAGCTGTTTTTT
V gene: TRBV7-9; J gene: TRBJ1-1; D gene: NA; clone size: NA; CDR3 protein: CASSVVMTANTEAFF; CDR3 DNA: TGTGCCAGCAGCGTGGTTATGACAGCGAACACTGAAGCTTTCTTT
V gene: TRBV9; J gene: TRBJ1-2; D gene: TRBD1; clone size: NA; CDR3 protein: CASSVTLRTGGLYGYTF; CDR3 DNA: TGTGCCAGCAGCGTAACCCTACGGACAGGGGGCCTTTATGGCTACACCTTC
V gene: TRBV19; J gene: TRBJ1-1; D gene: NA; clone size: NA; CDR3 protein: CASMGAIHTEAFF; CDR3 DNA: TGTGCCAGTATGGGGGCGATCCACACTGAAGCTTTCTTT
V gene: TRBV6-2/TRBV6-3; J gene: TRBJ1-1; D gene: NA; clone size: NA; CDR3 protein: CASSYMGSSEAFF; CDR3 DNA: TGTGCCAGCAGTTACATGGGGTCTTCTGAAGCTTTCTTT
V gene: TRBV13; J gene: TRBJ1-1; D gene: TRBD1; clone size: NA; CDR3 protein: CASSSVDRFTEAFF; CDR3 DNA: TGTGCCAGCAGCTCCGTGGACAGGTTCACTGAAGCTTTCTTT
V gene: TRBV10-3; J gene: TRBJ1-1; D gene: NA; clone size: NA; CDR3 protein: CASQGMNTEAFF; CDR3 DNA: TGTGCCAGCCAGGGGATGAACACTGAAGCTTTCTTT